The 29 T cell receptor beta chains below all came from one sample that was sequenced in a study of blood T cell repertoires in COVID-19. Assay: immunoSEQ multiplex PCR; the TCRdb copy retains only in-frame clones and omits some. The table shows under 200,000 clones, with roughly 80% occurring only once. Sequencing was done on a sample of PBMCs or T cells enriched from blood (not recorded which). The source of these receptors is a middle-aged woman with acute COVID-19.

The CDR3 reads CASSDHTLTSSYEQYV. DNA for the CDR3: TGTGCCAGCAGTGACCACACCCTGACAAGCTCCTACGAGCAGTACGTC. V and J are TRBV2 and TRBJ2-7; D remains unclear. The germline V gene encodes CDR1 SNHLY and CDR2 FYNNEI. The V end was cut by 3 bases, the J end by 0 bases, with 15 bases between. The CDR3 sequence is 16 residues long.

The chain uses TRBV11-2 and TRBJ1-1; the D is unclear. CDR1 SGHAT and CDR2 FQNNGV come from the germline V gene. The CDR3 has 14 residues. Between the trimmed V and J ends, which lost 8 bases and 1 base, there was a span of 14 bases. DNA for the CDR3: TGTGCCAGCCGGGAGCAGGTCGCGAACACTGAAGCTTTCTTT. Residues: CASREQVANTEAFF.

CDR3 nucleotide sequence: TGTGCCAGCAGTGAAGACAGGGGTGCGAGTACAGATACGCAGTATTTT. Residues: CASSEDRGASTDTQYF. The V gene is TRBV25-1, the J gene TRBJ2-3, with 8 bases that match TRBD1. This CDR3 has 16 amino acids. CDR1 and CDR2 (germline): MGHDK, SYGVNS. J lost 3 bases, V lost 2 bases, and 7 bases had no gene match.

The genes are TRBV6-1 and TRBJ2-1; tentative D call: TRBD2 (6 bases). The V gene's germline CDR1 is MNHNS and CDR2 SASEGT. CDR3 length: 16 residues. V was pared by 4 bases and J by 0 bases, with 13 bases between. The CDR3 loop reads CASSVLAVYSYNEQFF. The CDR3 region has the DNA TGTGCCAGCAGTGTGTTAGCGGTGTACTCCTACAATGAGCAGTTCTTC.

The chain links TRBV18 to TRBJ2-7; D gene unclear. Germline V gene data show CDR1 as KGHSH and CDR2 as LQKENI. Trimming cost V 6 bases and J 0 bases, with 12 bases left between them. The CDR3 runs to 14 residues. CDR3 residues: CASSRDLSSYEQYF. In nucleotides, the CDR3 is TGTGCCAGCTCCCGAGACTTGAGCTCCTACGAGCAGTACTTC.

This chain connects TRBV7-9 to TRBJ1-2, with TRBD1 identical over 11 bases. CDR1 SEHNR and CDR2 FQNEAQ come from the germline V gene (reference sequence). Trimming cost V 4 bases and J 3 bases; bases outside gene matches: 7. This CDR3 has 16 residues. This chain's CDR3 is CASSSPPGQGDYGYTF. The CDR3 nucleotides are TGTGCCAGCAGCTCCCCCCCGGGACAGGGGGACTATGGCTACACCTTC.

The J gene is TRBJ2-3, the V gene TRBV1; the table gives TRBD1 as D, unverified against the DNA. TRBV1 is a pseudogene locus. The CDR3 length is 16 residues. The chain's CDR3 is CTSSQDRDTSTDTQYF. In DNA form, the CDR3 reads TGCACCAGCAGCCAAGATCGGGACACCTCCACAGATACGCAGTATTTT.

The CDR3 sequence: CASREGVGYTEAFF. The DNA of the CDR3 is TGTGCCAGTAGGGAGGGAGTGGGATACACTGAAGCTTTCTTT. This chain connects TRBV19 to TRBJ1-1, with no clear D. CDR3 size: 14 residues. V lost 6 bases to trimming and J lost 3 bases, with 14 bases between them. The V gene's germline CDR1 is LNHDA and CDR2 SQIVND (reference sequence).

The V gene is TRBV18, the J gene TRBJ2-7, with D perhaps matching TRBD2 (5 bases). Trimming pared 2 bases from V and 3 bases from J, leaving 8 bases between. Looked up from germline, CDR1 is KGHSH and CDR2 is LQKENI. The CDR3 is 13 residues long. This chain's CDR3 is CASSPTGYYEQYF. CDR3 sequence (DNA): TGTGCCAGCTCACCAACGGGGTACTACGAGCAGTACTTC.

The CDR3 sequence is CSASGAEGFSYNEQFF. CDR3 coding DNA: TGCAGTGCTAGTGGAGCGGAGGGCTTTTCCTACAATGAGCAGTTCTTC. This sequence joins TRBV20-1 and TRBJ2-1, with D maybe TRBD2 (6 bases). The CDR3 has 16 amino acids. Germline-derived CDR1 and CDR2 are DFQATT and SNEGSKA (reference sequence). Trimming pared 3 bases from V and 1 base from J, leaving 16 bases between.

The CDR3 region has the DNA TGTGCCAGCAGCTTCACAGGGTATGGCCCCCAAGAGACCCAGTACTTC. It translates to CASSFTGYGPQETQYF. This chain links TRBV5-5 with TRBJ2-5, with D possibly matching TRBD1 (6 bases). This CDR3 has 16 amino acids. V was shortened by 2 bases and J by 1 base, with 15 bases between the two germline ends. Germline V lookup: CDR1 SGHKS, CDR2 YYEKEE (reference sequence). The variable domain in full, with the rest retrieved from reference TRBV5-5 and TRBJ2-5, is DAGVTQSPTHLIKTRGQQVTLRCSPISGHKSVSWYQQVLGQGPQFIFQYYEKEERGRGNFPDRFSARQFPNYSSELNVNALLLGDSALYLCASSFTGYGPQETQYFGPGTRLLVL.

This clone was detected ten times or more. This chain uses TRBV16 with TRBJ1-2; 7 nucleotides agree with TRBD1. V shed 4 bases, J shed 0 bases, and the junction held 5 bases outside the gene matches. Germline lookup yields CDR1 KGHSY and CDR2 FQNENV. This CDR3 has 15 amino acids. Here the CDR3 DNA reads TGTGCCAGCAGCCGAGGGGGCAGTACTAACTATGGCTACACCTTC. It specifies CASSRGGSTNYGYTF.

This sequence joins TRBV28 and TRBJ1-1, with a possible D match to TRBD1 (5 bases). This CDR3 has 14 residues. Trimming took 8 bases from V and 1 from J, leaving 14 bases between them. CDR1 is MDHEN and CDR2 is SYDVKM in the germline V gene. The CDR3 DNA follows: TGTGCCAGCGGTCGGGCTGGGGCGAACACTGAAGCTTTCTTT. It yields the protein CASGRAGANTEAFF.

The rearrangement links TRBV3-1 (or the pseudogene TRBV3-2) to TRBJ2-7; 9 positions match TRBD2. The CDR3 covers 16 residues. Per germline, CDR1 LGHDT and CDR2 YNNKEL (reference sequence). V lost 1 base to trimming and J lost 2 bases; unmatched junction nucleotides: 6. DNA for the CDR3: TGTGCCAGCAGCCAAGGTGATAGCGGGAGCCCCTACGAGCAGTACGTC. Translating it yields CASSQGDSGSPYEQYV.

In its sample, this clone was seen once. The CDR3 here is CASSPRTGELFF. CDR3 sequence (DNA): TGTGCCAGCAGCCCCCGGACCGGGGAGCTGTTTTTT. The V and J genes are TRBV7-9 and TRBJ2-2, with D unclear. The germline V gene has CDR1 SEHNR and CDR2 FQNEAQ (reference sequence). V shed 5 bases and J shed 5 bases, with 6 bases lying between them. This CDR3 contains 12 residues.

CDR3 region: CATRGGPTTYGRYEQYV. The CDR3 nucleotides read TGTGCCACCCGCGGGGGCCCCACTACTTACGGGCGATACGAGCAGTACGTC. The chain employs TRBV24-1 and TRBJ2-7; weak D call: TRBD2 (7 bases). Trimming took off 9 bases at V and 4 bases at J, with 27 bases between the two ends. This CDR3 spans 17 amino acids. Germline V gene lookup returns CDR1 KGHDR and CDR2 SFDVKD.

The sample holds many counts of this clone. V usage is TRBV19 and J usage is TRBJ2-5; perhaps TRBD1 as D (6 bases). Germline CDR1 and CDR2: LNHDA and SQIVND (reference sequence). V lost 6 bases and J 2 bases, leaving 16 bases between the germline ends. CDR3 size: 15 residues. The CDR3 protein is CASSPGAGRQETQYF. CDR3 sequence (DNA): TGTGCCAGTAGCCCAGGGGCGGGCAGGCAAGAGACCCAGTACTTC.

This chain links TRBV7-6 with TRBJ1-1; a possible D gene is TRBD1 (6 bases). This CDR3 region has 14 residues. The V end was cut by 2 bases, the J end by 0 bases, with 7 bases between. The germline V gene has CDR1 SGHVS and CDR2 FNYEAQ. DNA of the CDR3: TGTGCCAGCAGCTTACAGGGGATGAACACTGAAGCTTTCTTT. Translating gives CASSLQGMNTEAFF. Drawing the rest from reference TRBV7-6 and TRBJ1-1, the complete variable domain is GAGVSQSPRYKVTKRGQDVALRCDPISGHVSLYWYRQALGQGPEFLTYFNYEAQQDKSGLPNDRFSAERPEGSISTLTIQRTEQRDSAMYRCASSLQGMNTEAFFGQGTRLTVV.

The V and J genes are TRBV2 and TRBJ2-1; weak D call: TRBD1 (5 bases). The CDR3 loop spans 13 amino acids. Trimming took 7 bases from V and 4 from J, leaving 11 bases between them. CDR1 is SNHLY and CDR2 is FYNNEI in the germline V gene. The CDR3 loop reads CASTKGVYNEQFF. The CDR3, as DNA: TGTGCCAGCACCAAAGGGGTGTACAATGAGCAGTTCTTC.

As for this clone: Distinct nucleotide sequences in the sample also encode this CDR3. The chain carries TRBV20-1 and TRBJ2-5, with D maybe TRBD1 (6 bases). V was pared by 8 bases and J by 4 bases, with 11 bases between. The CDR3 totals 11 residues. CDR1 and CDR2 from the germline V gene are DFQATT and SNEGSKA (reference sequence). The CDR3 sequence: CSTDRGETQYF. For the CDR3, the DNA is TGCAGTACGGACAGAGGAGAGACCCAGTACTTC.

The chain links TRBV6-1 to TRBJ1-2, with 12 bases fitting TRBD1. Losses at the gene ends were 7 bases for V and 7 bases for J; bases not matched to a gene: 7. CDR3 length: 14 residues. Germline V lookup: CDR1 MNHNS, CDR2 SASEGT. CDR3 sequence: CASNLGQGAFGYTF. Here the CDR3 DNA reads TGTGCCAGCAACCTGGGACAGGGGGCGTTTGGCTACACCTTC.

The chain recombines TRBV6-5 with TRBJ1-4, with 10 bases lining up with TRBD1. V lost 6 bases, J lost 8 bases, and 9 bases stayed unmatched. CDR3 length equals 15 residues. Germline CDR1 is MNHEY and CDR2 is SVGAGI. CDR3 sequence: CASRTGGGYGEKLFF. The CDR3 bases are TGTGCCAGCAGGACAGGGGGCGGATATGGGGAAAAACTGTTTTTT.

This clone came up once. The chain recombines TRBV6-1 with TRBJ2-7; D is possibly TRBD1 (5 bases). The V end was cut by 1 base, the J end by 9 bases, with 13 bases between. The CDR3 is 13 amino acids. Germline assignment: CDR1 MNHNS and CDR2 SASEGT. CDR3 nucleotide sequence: TGTGCCAGCAGTGAAGGGGGCCATTCTGTGCAGTACTTC. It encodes CASSEGGHSVQYF.

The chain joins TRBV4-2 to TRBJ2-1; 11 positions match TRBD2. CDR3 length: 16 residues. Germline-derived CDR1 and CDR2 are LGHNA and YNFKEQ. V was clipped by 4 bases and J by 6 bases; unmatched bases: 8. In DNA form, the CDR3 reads TGTGCCAGCAGCCCGAGGTGGCTAGCGGGAGGCAATGAGCAGTTCTTC. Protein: CASSPRWLAGGNEQFF.

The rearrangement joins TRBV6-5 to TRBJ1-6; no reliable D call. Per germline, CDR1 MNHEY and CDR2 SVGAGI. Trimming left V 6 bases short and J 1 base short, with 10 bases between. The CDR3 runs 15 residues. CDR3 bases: TGTGCCAGCAGAAATAGGGAGTCCTATAATTCACCCCTCCACTTT. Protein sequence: CASRNRESYNSPLHF.

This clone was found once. The CDR3 sequence is CAISGGTSGRNYEQYF. Written as DNA, the CDR3 is TGTGCCATCAGTGGTGGGACTAGCGGGAGAAACTACGAGCAGTACTTC. This chain joins TRBV10-3 and TRBJ2-7; the match to TRBD2 covers 14 bases. This CDR3 is built from 16 residues. V trimming: 4 bases; J trimming: 3 bases; junction bases outside the gene matches: 5. In germline, CDR1 is ENHRY, CDR2 SYGVKD.

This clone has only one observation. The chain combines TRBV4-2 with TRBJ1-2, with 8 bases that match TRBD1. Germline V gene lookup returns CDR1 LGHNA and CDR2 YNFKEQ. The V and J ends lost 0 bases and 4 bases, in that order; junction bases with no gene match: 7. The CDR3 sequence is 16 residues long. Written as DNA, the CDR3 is TGTGCCAGCAGCCAAGAAGCCGGGACAGGCTTCTATGGCTACACCTTC. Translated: CASSQEAGTGFYGYTF.

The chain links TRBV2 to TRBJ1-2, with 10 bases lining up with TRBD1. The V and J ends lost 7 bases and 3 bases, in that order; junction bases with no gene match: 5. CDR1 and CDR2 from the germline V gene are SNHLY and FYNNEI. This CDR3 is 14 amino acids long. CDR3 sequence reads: CASIQTGGYYGYTF. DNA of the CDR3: TGTGCCAGCATCCAGACAGGGGGCTACTATGGCTACACCTTC.

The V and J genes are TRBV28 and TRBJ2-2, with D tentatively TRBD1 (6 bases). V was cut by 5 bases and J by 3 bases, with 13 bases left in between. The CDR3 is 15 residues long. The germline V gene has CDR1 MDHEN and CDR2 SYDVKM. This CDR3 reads CASSILQGYTGELFF. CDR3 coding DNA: TGTGCCAGCAGTATACTGCAGGGGTACACCGGGGAGCTGTTTTTT.